Listed here are 9 T cell receptor beta chains from one sample, sequenced in a study of T-cell memory formation after mild COVID-19. TCRdb re-derived calls from the 5' RACE reads in MiXCR, one entry per CDR3 protein. Of 210,000 or so distinct CDR3 sequences listed, around 30% are singletons. The sequencing sample was made of PBMCs or a T cell subset sorted from them (not recorded which). These receptor sequences come from an adult woman who had mild COVID-19 (a few samples of this study predate the infection). Cell type and time point are not known.

The V and J genes are TRBV20-1 and TRBJ2-5; D remains unclear. CDR1 is DFQATT, CDR2 SNEGSKA, per germline (reference sequence). The CDR3 is made up of 15 amino acids. V was shortened by 0 bases and J by 3 bases, with 14 bases between the two germline ends. In nucleotides, the CDR3 is TGCAGTGCTAGAGATTTCCAACTACTCGAAGAGACCCAGTACTTC. This translates into CSARDFQLLEETQYF.

This clonotype was detected only a few times. The chain couples TRBV5-1 to TRBJ2-1; D is possibly TRBD1 (6 bases). V shed 4 bases and J shed 4 bases, with 18 bases lying between them. Germline CDR1 and CDR2: SGHRS and YFSETQ. This CDR3 has 16 amino acids. The CDR3 region has the DNA TGCGCCAGCAGCCCCACCTTTGGGGGACATTACAATGAGCAGTTCTTC. Amino acid sequence: CASSPTFGGHYNEQFF.

The table lists this clonotype with a few counts. The chain couples TRBV10-3 to TRBJ2-3; D is possibly TRBD1 (5 bases). V gave up 6 bases and J gave up 6 bases, with 16 bases separating them. CDR1 is ENHRY, CDR2 SYGVKD, per germline. This CDR3 comprises 14 residues. The CDR3 loop is CAIRLDSSRDTQYF. The CDR3 nucleotides are TGTGCCATCAGACTCGACAGTTCAAGGGATACGCAGTATTTT.

V usage is TRBV7-9 and J usage is TRBJ2-3; possible D gene TRBD1, 5 bases. This CDR3 spans 16 amino acids. The germline gives CDR1 SEHNR, CDR2 FQNEAQ (reference sequence). Trimming shortened V by 1 base and J by 0 bases, and 11 bases separated the two germline ends. CDR3 DNA sequence: TGTGCCAGCAGCTTAGGGGGCGGACCTAGCACAGATACGCAGTATTTT. Protein sequence: CASSLGGGPSTDTQYF.

In its sample, this clonotype was seen a few times. The chain carries TRBV29-1 and TRBJ2-7, with D perhaps matching TRBD2 (5 bases). Between the trimmed V and J ends, which lost 5 bases and 5 bases, there was a span of 13 bases. The CDR3 length is 12 residues. From germline, CDR1 is SQVTM and CDR2 ANQGSEA. The CDR3 sequence is CSVIAGRNEQYF. In DNA, the CDR3 is TGCAGCGTTATTGCTGGGAGAAACGAGCAGTACTTC.

The rearrangement links TRBV27 to TRBJ1-1, with 7 bases fitting TRBD1. Germline V gene lookup returns CDR1 MNHEY and CDR2 SMNVEV (reference sequence). The CDR3 length is 16 residues. Trimming at V came to 0 bases and at J to 4 bases, leaving 8 bases not matched to a gene. CDR3 in DNA: TGTGCCAGCAGTTTATCGTACAGGACAGGAGCCACTGAAGCTTTCTTT. Translated, it gives CASSLSYRTGATEAFF.

This clonotype was recorded a few times. This sequence joins TRBV5-4 and TRBJ2-5, with 10 bases that match TRBD2. This CDR3 region has 16 residues. Per germline, CDR1 SGHNT and CDR2 YYREEE (reference sequence). With 4 bases clipped from V and 5 bases from J, the junction kept 11 bases outside the gene matches. The CDR3 sequence is CASSHLRTSGEETQYF. The CDR3 nucleotides read TGTGCCAGCAGCCATTTAAGGACTAGCGGAGAGGAGACCCAGTACTTC.

The V call is TRBV11-2, the J call TRBJ2-3, with 9 bases matching TRBD2. Germline CDR1 and CDR2: SGHAT and FQNNGV. Trimming removed 4 bases from V and 1 base from J; junction bases left unmatched: 6. The CDR3 runs 16 residues. CDR3 DNA sequence: TGTGCCAGCAGCTCCGGGACTAGCTTACGCACAGATACGCAGTATTTT. Residues: CASSSGTSLRTDTQYF.

The table lists this clonotype with a count of one. The chain couples TRBV20-1 to TRBJ1-4; no clear D gene. V was pared by 2 bases and J by 4 bases, with 17 bases between. From germline, CDR1 is DFQATT and CDR2 SNEGSKA (reference sequence). The length of the CDR3 is 16 residues. The CDR3 DNA sequence: TGCAGTGCTAGATCTCTTGGCGTAACCTTTAATGAAAAACTGTTTTTT. This codes for CSARSLGVTFNEKLFF.